This T cell receptor (beta chain) was documented in a study of cytomegalovirus exposure and HLA in healthy donors. This PCR relied on a set of 60 Vbeta primers and 13 Jbeta primers. Generated by immunoSEQ multiplex PCR, the TCRdb table keeps only in-frame clones and is missing some. This sample yields 95,000 to 150,000 clones, of which 10% to 13% are seen a single time; around 4.6% belongs to the top ten. This clone was detected only a few times. This TCR was recovered from a young woman in good health and CMV-seropositive. Sequencing input: PBMCs.

CDR3: CASSYSSRVGYEQYF. CDR3 nucleotide sequence: TGTGCCAGCAGTTACTCGAGCAGGGTCGGGTACGAGCAGTACTTC. The chain links TRBV6-5 to TRBJ2-7; a weak D match, TRBD1 (5 bases). Trimming removed 0 bases at V and 4 bases at J, with 13 bases between. The CDR3 sequence is 15 residues long. The germline gives CDR1 MNHEY, CDR2 SVGAGI.